The T cell receptor beta chain described here comes from a study of T-cell reconstitution after alpha-beta-depleted transplantation in children. From germline, CDR1 is LGHNA and CDR2 YSLEER. This CDR3 is 15 amino acids long. Trimming took 0 bases from V and 7 from J, leaving 16 bases between them. Unique molecular identifiers were built into the TCRbeta library. TCRdb re-analysed the PCR reads in MiXCR, keeping a single row per CDR3 protein. The data contain 550,000 to 600,000 distinct CDR3 sequences, about 21% of them singletons. This clonotype came up a few times. The antigen remains unidentified. Study-wide findings and caveats: Expanded graft clones, several hundred of them, were reportedly the source of alpha-beta T cells about two months after transplant.

The origin of this receptor is a boy under two years old who had a stem cell transplant for acute myeloid leukemia, so the T cells may come from the graft donor. The specimen comprised PBMCs, mostly from graft donor cells, sampled 360 days after TCRalphabeta/CD19-depleted stem cell transplant. V and J are TRBV4-3 and TRBJ2-7; D gene ambiguous. The DNA of the CDR3 is TGCGCCAGCAGCCAAGATCTGCAGTCGAGTGGGGAGCAGTACTTC. Translating gives CASSQDLQSSGEQYF.